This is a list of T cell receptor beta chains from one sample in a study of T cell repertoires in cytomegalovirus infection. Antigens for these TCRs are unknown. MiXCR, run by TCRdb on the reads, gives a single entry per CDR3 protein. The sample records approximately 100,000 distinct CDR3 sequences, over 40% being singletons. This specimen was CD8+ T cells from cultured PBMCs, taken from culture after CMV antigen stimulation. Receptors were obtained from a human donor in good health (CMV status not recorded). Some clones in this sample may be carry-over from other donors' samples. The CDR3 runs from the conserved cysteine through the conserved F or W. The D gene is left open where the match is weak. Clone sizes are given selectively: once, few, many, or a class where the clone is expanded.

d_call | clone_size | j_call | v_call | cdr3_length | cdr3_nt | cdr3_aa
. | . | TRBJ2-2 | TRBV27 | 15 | TGTGCCAGCAGTCATACTAGATATACCGGCGGGGAGCTGTTTTTT | CASSHTRYTGGELFF
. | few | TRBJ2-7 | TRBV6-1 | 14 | TGTGCCAGCAGCAGGGCAGGGCCATCCTACGAGCAGTACTTC | CASSRAGPSYEQYF
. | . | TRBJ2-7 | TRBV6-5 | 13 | TGTGCCAGCAGTTACTCGATAAACTACGAGCAGTACTTC | CASSYSINYEQYF
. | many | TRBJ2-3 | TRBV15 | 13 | TGTGCCACCAGCAGAGATCCGGCAGATACGCAGTATTTT | CATSRDPADTQYF
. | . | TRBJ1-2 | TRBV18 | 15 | TGTGCCAGCTCCGACGAGGGGTTAGCTAACTATGGCTACACCTTC | CASSDEGLANYGYTF
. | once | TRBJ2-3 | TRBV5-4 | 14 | TGTGCCAGCGCCTGGGGGGCCGGGACAGATACGCAGTATTTT | CASAWGAGTDTQYF
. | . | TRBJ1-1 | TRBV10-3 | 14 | TGTGCCATCAGTGGGGGGCAGGGTCGGACTGAAGCTTTCTTT | CAISGGQGRTEAFF
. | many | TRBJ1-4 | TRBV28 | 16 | TGTGCCAGCAGTCCCTCGACGGGGATGCCTAATGAAAAACTGTTTTTT | CASSPSTGMPNEKLFF
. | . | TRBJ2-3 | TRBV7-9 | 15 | TGTGCCAGCAGCTTTCGGGACCGGAGCACAGATACGCAGTATTTT | CASSFRDRSTDTQYF
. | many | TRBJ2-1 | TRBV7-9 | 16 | TGTGCCAGCAGCACGAACCGGGACATCCTACGGGATGAGCAGTTCTTC | CASSTNRDILRDEQFF
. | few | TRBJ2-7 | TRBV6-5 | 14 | TGTGCCAGCAGTTACTCGGGCAGTCACCACGAGCAGTACTTC | CASSYSGSHHEQYF
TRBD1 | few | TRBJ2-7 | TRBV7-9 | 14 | TGTGCCAGCACCCAAGGGACAGGGCCCTACGAGCAGTACTTC | CASTQGTGPYEQYF
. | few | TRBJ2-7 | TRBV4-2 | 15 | TGTGCCAGCAGCCAAGAAGTGATGGGCTTCTACGAGCAGTACTTC | CASSQEVMGFYEQYF
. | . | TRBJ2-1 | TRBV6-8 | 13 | TGTGCCAGCAGTTATTACGGAAACAATGAGCAGTTCTTC | CASSYYGNNEQFF
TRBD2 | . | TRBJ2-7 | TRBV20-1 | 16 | TGCAGTGCTAGAGATCGTAAGGGGACTACGTCCTACGAGCAGTACTTC | CSARDRKGTTSYEQYF
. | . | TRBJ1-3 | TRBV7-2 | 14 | TGTGCCAGCAGCATCCAAGGCCCTGGAAACACCATATATTTT | CASSIQGPGNTIYF
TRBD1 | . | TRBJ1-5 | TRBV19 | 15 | TGTGCCAGTAGATACAGGGGGGGCAGCAATCAGCCCCAGCATTTT | CASRYRGGSNQPQHF
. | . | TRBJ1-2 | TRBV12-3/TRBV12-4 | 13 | TGTGCCAGCAGTTTCTTAGGGAACTATGGCTACACCTTC | CASSFLGNYGYTF
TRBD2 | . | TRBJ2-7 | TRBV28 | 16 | TGTGCCAGCACTTCCGGGACTAGCGGGGTCCTCTACGAGCAGTACTTC | CASTSGTSGVLYEQYF
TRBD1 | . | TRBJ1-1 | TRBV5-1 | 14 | TGCGCCAGCAGCTTGGAGGGACAGGGGGCTGAAGCTTTCTTT | CASSLEGQGAEAFF
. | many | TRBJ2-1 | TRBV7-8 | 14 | TGTGCCAGCAGCGGTACTCTTTTGTACAATGAGCAGTTCTTC | CASSGTLLYNEQFF
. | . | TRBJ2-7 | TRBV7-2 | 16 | TGTGCCAGCAGCTCGAGTCTTTCGGGACCCCCCTACGAGCAGTACTTC | CASSSSLSGPPYEQYF
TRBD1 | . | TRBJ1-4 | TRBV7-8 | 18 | TGTGCCAGCAGCCCACGGGACAGGGGGCGAGGAGCTAATGAAAAACTGTTTTTT | CASSPRDRGRGANEKLFF
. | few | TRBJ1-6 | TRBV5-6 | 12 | TGTGCCAGCAGCTTTGAAACTTCACCCCTCCACTTT | CASSFETSPLHF
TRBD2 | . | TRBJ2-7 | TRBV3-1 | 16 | TGTGCCAGCAGCCAAGATTGGGGACTAGCCTTCTCCGAGCAGTACTTC | CASSQDWGLAFSEQYF
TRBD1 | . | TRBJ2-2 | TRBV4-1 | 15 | TGCGCCAGCAGCCAAGACAGGGGGCGAACCGGGGAGCTGTTTTTT | CASSQDRGRTGELFF
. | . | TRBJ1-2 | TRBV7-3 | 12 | TGTGCCAGCAGCAAGGACGGGGAAGGCTACACCTTC | CASSKDGEGYTF
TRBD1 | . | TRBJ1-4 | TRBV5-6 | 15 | TGTGCCAGCAGCCCGCCCGGGACAGGGAATGAAAAACTGTTTTTT | CASSPPGTGNEKLFF
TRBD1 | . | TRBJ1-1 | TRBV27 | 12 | TGTGCCAGCAGTCGACAGGGCACTGAAGCTTTCTTT | CASSRQGTEAFF
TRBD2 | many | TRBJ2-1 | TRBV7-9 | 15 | TGTGCCAGCAGATTTAGCGGGGGGGCCTACAATGAGCAGTTCTTC | CASRFSGGAYNEQFF
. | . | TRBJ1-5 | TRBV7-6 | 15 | TGTGCCAGCAGCTCTTCAGACAGGAGCAATCAGCCCCAGCATTTT | CASSSSDRSNQPQHF
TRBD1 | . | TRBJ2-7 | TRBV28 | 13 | TGTGCCAGCAGCCCGGGACAGACTGTCGAGCAGTACTTC | CASSPGQTVEQYF
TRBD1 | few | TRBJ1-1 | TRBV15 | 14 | TGTGCCACCAGCTTGAACACAGGGGGCACTGAAGCTTTCTTT | CATSLNTGGTEAFF
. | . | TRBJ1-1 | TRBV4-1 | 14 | TGCGCCAGCAGCCAAGAGTCAGGGGTCACTGAAGCTTTCTTT | CASSQESGVTEAFF
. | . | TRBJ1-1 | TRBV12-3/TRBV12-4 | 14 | TGTGCCAGCACCGTTGGGACACCGAACACTGAAGCTTTCTTT | CASTVGTPNTEAFF
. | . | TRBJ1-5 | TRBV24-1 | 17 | TGTGCCACCAGTGATGGCCTTCTTGAGGTCCCTCATCAGCCCCAGCATTTT | CATSDGLLEVPHQPQHF
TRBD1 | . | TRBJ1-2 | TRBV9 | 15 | TGTGCCAGCAGCGTAGAAGGGACAGCAATCTATGGCTACACCTTC | CASSVEGTAIYGYTF
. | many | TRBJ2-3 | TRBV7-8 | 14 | TGTGCCAGCAGCGTCAGGGAGGGCACAGATACGCAGTATTTT | CASSVREGTDTQYF
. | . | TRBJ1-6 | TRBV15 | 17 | TGTGCCACCAGCAGAGATCGGGCGGTAGTCTATAATTCACCCCTCCACTTT | CATSRDRAVVYNSPLHF
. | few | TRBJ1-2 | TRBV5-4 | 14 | TGTGCCAGCAGCACCGTGGCGCCTCAGGGGGGCTACACCTTC | CASSTVAPQGGYTF
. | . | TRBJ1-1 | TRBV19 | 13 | TGTGCCAGTAGCTGGGAGATGAACACTGAAGCTTTCTTT | CASSWEMNTEAFF
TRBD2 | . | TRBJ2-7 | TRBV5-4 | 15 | TGTGCCAGCAGCCTCTTTGCGGGGGGCTCCTACGAGCAGTACTTC | CASSLFAGGSYEQYF
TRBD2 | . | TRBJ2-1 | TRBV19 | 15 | TGTGCCAGTAGCGGGACTAGCGGGGGGGGGGATGAGCAGTTCTTC | CASSGTSGGGDEQFF